The 31 T cell receptor beta chains below were found in one sample sequenced in a study of blood T cell repertoires in COVID-19. The repertoire was sequenced with immunoSEQ multiplex PCR; TCRdb's copy has only in-frame clones and lacks some. The table records around 260,000 clones, around 89% of them present only once. Material: peripheral blood. These receptors came from a man aged 25 to 40 with acute or convalescent COVID-19.

Only one count was recorded for this clone. The chain carries TRBV6-5 and TRBJ2-2; D call uncertain. In germline, CDR1 is MNHEY, CDR2 SVGAGI. The germline V and J ends were trimmed by 0 bases and 0 bases, with 8 bases remaining between them. The CDR3 is 16 amino acids. The CDR3: CASSYSAGTNTGELFF. The DNA for the CDR3 is TGTGCCAGCAGTTACTCTGCAGGAACGAACACCGGGGAGCTGTTTTTT.

This clone was counted once. The chain couples TRBV7-6 to TRBJ2-7; D gene uncertain. This CDR3 has 15 amino acids. Germline-derived CDR1 and CDR2 are SGHVS and FNYEAQ. Between the trimmed V and J ends, which lost 1 base and 3 bases, there was a span of 13 bases. CDR3 loop: CASSLGSQRNYEQYF. The CDR3 bases are TGTGCCAGCAGCTTAGGGTCGCAGAGGAACTACGAGCAGTACTTC.

CDR3 bases: TGTGCCAGCAGTTTCCTCACAGGGAACGAGCAGTACTTC. The encoded protein is CASSFLTGNEQYF. The chain uses TRBV28 and TRBJ2-7, with a tentative D call TRBD1 (6 bases). Germline-derived CDR1 and CDR2 are MDHEN and SYDVKM. The V gene lost 3 bases and the J gene lost 5 bases, with 11 bases spanning the gap. The CDR3 covers 13 residues.

V usage is TRBV5-8 and J usage is TRBJ2-5; TRBD1 agrees at 9 bases. The germline CDR1 and CDR2 sequences are SGHTS and YDEGEE. V dropped 4 bases and J dropped 1; count of bases not matched to a gene: 8. The CDR3 runs 16 residues. CDR3 sequence reads: CASSPGQGMIQETQYF. The CDR3 DNA is TGTGCCAGCAGCCCGGGACAGGGAATGATCCAAGAGACCCAGTACTTC.

The sample holds one count of this clone. The chain joins TRBV3-1 (or the pseudogene TRBV3-2) to TRBJ1-1; D perhaps matches TRBD1 (6 bases). Germline V gene data show CDR1 as LGHDT and CDR2 as YNNKEL (reference sequence). The CDR3 spans 14 residues. V dropped 6 bases and J dropped 3 bases, with 14 bases sitting between them. CDR3 region: CASRRTAGDTEAFF. The CDR3 coding sequence is TGTGCCAGCAGGAGGACAGCTGGGGACACTGAAGCTTTCTTT.

The rearrangement joins TRBV12-3 or TRBV12-4 to TRBJ1-1; TRBD1 might be the D (5 bases). Trimming took 5 bases from V and 8 from J, leaving 9 bases between them. The CDR3 consists of 11 residues. DNA for the CDR3: TGTGCCAGCAGTCGAACAGGAGAAGCTTTCTTT. Translated: CASSRTGEAFF.

This chain connects TRBV5-1 to TRBJ2-5, with TRBD2 identical over 10 bases. V dropped 1 base and J dropped 4; count of bases not matched to a gene: 4. The V gene's germline CDR1 is SGHRS and CDR2 YFSETQ. The CDR3 is 15 amino acids. This CDR3 is CASSLSSGRSETQYF. CDR3 DNA sequence: TGCGCCAGCAGCTTGAGTAGCGGGAGGTCAGAGACCCAGTACTTC. Complete variable domain (other parts from reference TRBV5-1 and TRBJ2-5): KAGVTQTPRYLIKTRGQQVTLSCSPISGHRSVSWYQQTPGQGLQFLFEYFSETQRNKGNFPGRFSGRQFSNSRSEMNVSTLELGDSALYLCASSLSSGRSETQYFGPGTRLLVL.

The CDR3 DNA is TGTGCTAGTGGTTTGCCCCCCCCATCCAACGAGCAGTACTTC. Protein product: CASGLPPPSNEQYF. The chain recombines TRBV12-5 with TRBJ2-7, with unresolved D. The germline gives CDR1 LGHNT, CDR2 FRNRAP. This CDR3 spans 14 amino acids. The V end lost 2 bases, the J end lost 5 bases, and 13 bases lay between the germline ends.

This chain joins TRBV7-3 and TRBJ2-7; D perhaps matches TRBD2 (5 bases). This CDR3 spans 12 amino acids. CDR1 is SGHTA and CDR2 is FQGTGA in the germline V gene. Trimming took 0 bases from V and 7 from J, leaving 7 bases between them. The CDR3, as DNA: TGTGCCAGCAGCTTAACTCGGGGAGAGCAGTACTTC. As protein: CASSLTRGEQYF.

CDR3 region: CASGPLSRGGANVLTF. CDR3 DNA: TGTGCCAGCGGCCCTTTATCCCGGGGTGGGGCCAACGTCCTGACTTTC. This chain connects TRBV3-1 (or the pseudogene TRBV3-2) to TRBJ2-6; weak D call: TRBD2 (5 bases). The CDR3 has 16 residues. The V gene lost 8 bases and the J gene lost 3 bases, with 17 bases spanning the gap. Germline assignment: CDR1 LGHDT and CDR2 YNNKEL (reference sequence).

The chain recombines TRBV28 with TRBJ1-1, with TRBD1 matching over 7 bases. CDR1 is MDHEN and CDR2 is SYDVKM in the germline V gene. The CDR3 runs 16 residues. V lost 4 bases and J lost 6; bases outside the gene matches: 14. CDR3 coding DNA: TGTGCCAGCAGTTCCGCTGGACAGGCCCGTGGCGCTGAAGCTTTCTTT. Its translation: CASSSAGQARGAEAFF.

V and J are TRBV29-1 and TRBJ2-7; 10 nucleotides agree with TRBD1. The CDR3 has 15 amino acids. J was trimmed by 4 bases and V by 0 bases; bases with no gene match: 6. Germline V CDR1 and CDR2: SQVTM, ANQGSEA. As DNA, the CDR3 is TGCAGCGTTGAAGAACGGACAGGGGGGATTTACGAGCAGTACTTC. It specifies CSVEERTGGIYEQYF.

V and J are TRBV2 and TRBJ2-2, with D possibly TRBD2 on 5 matching bases. The CDR3 is made up of 14 amino acids. Between the trimmed V and J ends, which lost 8 bases and 4 bases, there was a span of 14 bases. Germline V CDR1 and CDR2: SNHLY, FYNNEI. DNA of the CDR3: TGTGCCAGCTCCCCGGTAGCGATCACCGGGGAGCTGTTTTTT. Translating it yields CASSPVAITGELFF. The full variable domain, with the rest looked up from reference TRBV2 and TRBJ2-2, is EPEVTQTPSHQVTQMGQEVILRCVPISNHLYFYWYRQILGQKVEFLVSFYNNEISEKSEIFDDQFSVERPDGSNFTLKIRSTKLEDSAMYFCASSPVAITGELFFGEGSRLTVL.

Worth noting for this clone: The same CDR3 arises from other DNA sequences in this sample as well. This chain uses TRBV30 with TRBJ1-1; no firm D call. Trimming stripped 5 bases from V and 5 bases from J, with 9 bases between. The CDR3 extends over 11 amino acids. CDR1 and CDR2 (germline): GTSNPN, SVGIG (reference sequence). CDR3 nucleotide sequence: TGTGCCTGGGCAAGAGGGACTGAAGCTTTCTTT. It specifies CAWARGTEAFF.

The genes are TRBV2 and TRBJ2-1, with 13 bases identical to TRBD2. The CDR3 covers 15 residues. Germline V CDR1 and CDR2: SNHLY, FYNNEI. J was trimmed by 2 bases and V by 6 bases; bases with no gene match: 1. CDR3: CASRGLAGTYNEQFF. CDR3 nucleotides: TGTGCCAGCAGGGGACTAGCGGGGACCTACAATGAGCAGTTCTTC.

CDR3: CASRDTGGRRGGELFF. CDR3 DNA sequence: TGTGCCAGCAGGGATACAGGGGGCCGTAGGGGCGGGGAGCTGTTTTTT. This chain links TRBV6-6 with TRBJ2-2, with 9 bases fitting TRBD1. The CDR3 is made up of 16 amino acids. Germline-derived CDR1 and CDR2 are MNHNY and SVGAGI (reference sequence). V lost 6 bases to trimming and J lost 7 bases; unmatched junction nucleotides: 12.

The chain carries TRBV4-1 and TRBJ1-1, with no clear D. This CDR3 has 13 amino acids. CDR1 is MGHRA, CDR2 YSYEKL, per germline. Trimming stripped 4 bases from V and 6 bases from J, with 12 bases between. In DNA form, the CDR3 reads TGCGCCAGCAGCCTCCAGAAATCCGCTGAAGCTTTCTTT. Its translation: CASSLQKSAEAFF.

The chain has TRBV19 and TRBJ2-1; TRBD2 matches at 10 bases. The CDR3 extends over 15 amino acids. CDR1 and CDR2 (germline): LNHDA, SQIVND (reference sequence). The J segment lost 5 bases and the V segment lost 3 bases, leaving 4 bases of the junction unmatched. The CDR3, as DNA: TGTGCCAGTAGTATCCTAGCGGGAGCCGACAATGAGCAGTTCTTC. It is translated as CASSILAGADNEQFF.

The rearrangement joins TRBV10-1 to TRBJ2-2, with 9 bases fitting TRBD1. Per the germline V gene, CDR1 is WNHNN and CDR2 is SYGVQD (reference sequence). The CDR3 has 15 residues. With 6 bases clipped from V and 4 bases from J, the junction kept 6 bases outside the gene matches. The CDR3 nucleotides read TGCGCCAGCAGCAGGAACAGGGGGCGCACCGGGGAGCTGTTTTTT. This encodes CASSRNRGRTGELFF.

The chain uses TRBV5-4 and TRBJ2-3; 12 bases line up with TRBD2. In germline, CDR1 is SGHNT, CDR2 YYREEE (reference sequence). The CDR3 runs to 16 residues. The junction had 4 bases not matched to a gene; V was cut back by 3 bases and J by 2 bases. The CDR3, as DNA: TGTGCCAGCAGCTCCGGACTAGCGGGACCCACAGATACGCAGTATTTT. The encoded protein is CASSSGLAGPTDTQYF.

This chain joins TRBV2 and TRBJ1-5; D perhaps matches TRBD1 (5 bases). Germline-derived CDR1 and CDR2 are SNHLY and FYNNEI. This CDR3 spans 14 amino acids. Trimming took 6 bases from V and 3 from J, leaving 12 bases between them. CDR3 protein: CASRGPGSNQPQHF. CDR3 DNA: TGTGCCAGCAGGGGGCCGGGTTCCAATCAGCCCCAGCATTTT.

J is TRBJ2-5 and V is TRBV28, with D maybe TRBD2 (5 bases). V lost 5 bases and J lost 3, with 13 bases in between. CDR1 is MDHEN, CDR2 SYDVKM, per germline. This CDR3 is 14 amino acids long. The CDR3 here is CASSLPGGEETQYF. CDR3 nucleotides: TGTGCCAGCAGTCTCCCCGGAGGTGAAGAGACCCAGTACTTC.

The chain combines TRBV19 with TRBJ1-6; TRBD1 is a possible D gene (5 bases). V was cut by 5 bases and J by 0 bases, with 5 bases left in between. CDR3 length: 14 residues. Germline V gene lookup returns CDR1 LNHDA and CDR2 SQIVND (reference sequence). The DNA for the CDR3 is TGTGCCAGTAGTGACAGCTCCTATAATTCACCCCTCCACTTT. Encoded protein: CASSDSSYNSPLHF.

This clone was seen many times. This chain uses TRBV30 with TRBJ2-5; the D gene is possibly TRBD1 (6 bases). V lost 5 bases to trimming and J lost 9 bases, with 25 bases between them. The CDR3 is made up of 15 amino acids. Germline CDR1 GTSNPN, CDR2 SVGIG (reference sequence). This CDR3 reads CAWFHWDNGSAAQYF. In DNA, the CDR3 is TGTGCCTGGTTCCACTGGGACAACGGGTCGGCGGCCCAGTACTTC.

The chain combines TRBV28 with TRBJ1-1, with D uncertain. V was trimmed by 4 bases and J by 11 bases, leaving 17 bases between them. Germline CDR1 MDHEN, CDR2 SYDVKM. The CDR3 runs 13 residues. In nucleotides, the CDR3 is TGTGCCAGCAGTTCAAACCTTGGGAGGGCGGCTTTCTTT. Translation: CASSSNLGRAAFF.

The chain has TRBV5-4 and TRBJ2-2; no reliable D call. Trimming cost V 0 bases and J 6 bases, with 9 bases left between them. CDR1 and CDR2 (germline): SGHNT, YYREEE (reference sequence). The CDR3 consists of 14 residues. CDR3 in amino acids: CASSLGLEAGELFF. The CDR3 DNA is TGTGCCAGCAGCTTGGGGCTAGAGGCCGGGGAGCTGTTTTTT.

V and J are TRBV6-5 and TRBJ2-7; 9 bases are a match to TRBD1. Germline V gene lookup returns CDR1 MNHEY and CDR2 SVGAGI. The CDR3 totals 15 residues. V dropped 6 bases and J dropped 0; count of bases not matched to a gene: 6. The CDR3: CASSDRDRASYEQYF. The CDR3 nucleotides are TGTGCCAGCAGCGACCGGGACAGGGCCTCCTACGAGCAGTACTTC.

V usage is TRBV4-2 and J usage is TRBJ2-2; 11 bases agree with TRBD2. This CDR3 contains 16 residues. After removal of 7 bases from V and 8 bases from J, the junction contained 12 bases not matched to a gene. Germline V CDR1 and CDR2: LGHNA, YNFKEQ. The CDR3 here is CASKASGRYGGGELFF. The CDR3 nucleotides read TGTGCCAGCAAGGCTAGCGGGAGGTATGGGGGAGGGGAGCTGTTTTTT.

This chain joins TRBV6-5 and TRBJ2-7, with D possibly being TRBD2 (6 bases). Germline CDR1 and CDR2: MNHEY and SVGAGI. V was trimmed by 6 bases and J by 6 bases, leaving 12 bases between them. This CDR3 contains 12 residues. The CDR3: CASRGLPTEQYF. Here the CDR3 DNA reads TGTGCCAGCAGGGGACTCCCCACCGAGCAGTACTTC.

This sequence joins TRBV27 and TRBJ1-2; 10 bases map to TRBD1. The J segment lost 1 base and the V segment lost 4 bases, leaving 21 bases of the junction unmatched. This CDR3 region has 21 residues. The germline gives CDR1 MNHEY, CDR2 SMNVEV (reference sequence). Here the CDR3 reads CASSSNRQGARVQGINYGYTF. The CDR3 DNA sequence: TGTGCCAGCAGTTCCAACCGACAGGGGGCAAGGGTCCAAGGCATTAACTATGGCTACACCTTC.

V is TRBV5-4 and J is TRBJ2-3; 11 bases are a match to TRBD1. CDR1 and CDR2 (germline): SGHNT, YYREEE (reference sequence). This CDR3 region has 15 residues. The ends lost 4 bases at V and 4 bases at J; junction bases unmatched: 5. The CDR3 DNA reads TGTGCCAGCAGCCGGCTGGGACAGGGGGCAGATACGCAGTATTTT. It codes for CASSRLGQGADTQYF.